Sequencing of this T cell receptor beta chain was carried out in a study of blood T cell repertoires in COVID-19. Overall study context: Sites across the United States, Italy and Spain contributed samples from acute and convalescent COVID-19.

The data were produced by immunoSEQ multiplex PCR, yet TCRdb's version contains in-frame clones alone and is incomplete. The data show 150,000 to 200,000 clones, with around nine tenths seen just once and 3.7% held by the top ten. The CDR3 sequence is 15 residues long. The germline CDR1 and CDR2 sequences are SGHTS and YDEGEE. V lost 5 bases and J 1 base, leaving 15 bases between the germline ends. The V call is TRBV5-8, the J call TRBJ2-5, with a possible D match to TRBD1 (5 bases). This clonotype was obtained from a man aged 18 to 29 with active or convalescent COVID-19. The specimen sequenced was peripheral blood. CDR3 sequence reads: CASSGRGLIQETQYF. The CDR3 region has the DNA TGTGCCAGCAGTGGTAGGGGCCTAATCCAAGAGACCCAGTACTTC.